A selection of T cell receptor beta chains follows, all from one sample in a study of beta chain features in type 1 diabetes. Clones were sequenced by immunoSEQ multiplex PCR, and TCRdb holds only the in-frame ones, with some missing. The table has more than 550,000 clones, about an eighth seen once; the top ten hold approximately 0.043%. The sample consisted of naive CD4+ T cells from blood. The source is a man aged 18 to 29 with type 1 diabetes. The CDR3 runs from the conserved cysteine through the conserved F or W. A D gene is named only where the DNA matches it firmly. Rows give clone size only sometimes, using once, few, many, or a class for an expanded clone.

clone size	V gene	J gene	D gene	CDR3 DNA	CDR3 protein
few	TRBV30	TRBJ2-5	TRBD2	TGTGCCGGGGGACTAGTACACGAGACCCAGTACTTC	CAGGLVHETQYF
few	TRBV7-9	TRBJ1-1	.	TGTGCCAGCATTATGTACGGGAGTCTGAACACTGAAGCTTTCTTT	CASIMYGSLNTEAFF
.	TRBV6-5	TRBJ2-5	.	TGTGCCAGCAAGTTATCGGGGGGCGCGGAGACCCAGTACTTC	CASKLSGGAETQYF
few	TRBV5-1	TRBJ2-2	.	TGCGCCAGCAGCTTGGGTCCAGAGCCCGGGGAGCTGTTTTTT	CASSLGPEPGELFF
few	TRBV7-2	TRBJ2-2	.	TGTGCCAGCAGCTGGGCGACAGGCCCCGGGGAGCTGTTTTTT	CASSWATGPGELFF
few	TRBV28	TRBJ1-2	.	TGTGCCAGCAGTTTACCGGACCGCGCCTATGGCTACACCTTC	CASSLPDRAYGYTF
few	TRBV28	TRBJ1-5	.	TGTGCCAGCCGCGTTAACGGGGGATTACGGCCCCAGCATTTT	CASRVNGGLRPQHF
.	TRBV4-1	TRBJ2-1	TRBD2	TGCGCCAGCAGCCAAGGACTAGCGGGGATATACAATGAGCAGTTCTTC	CASSQGLAGIYNEQFF
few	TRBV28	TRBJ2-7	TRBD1	TGTGCCAGCAGTTCCGGACAGGGGGCGTGGGAGCAGTACTTC	CASSSGQGAWEQYF
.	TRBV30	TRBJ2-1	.	TGTGCCTGGAGTAGGGGGACACTTAATACCAATGAGCAGTTCTTC	CAWSRGTLNTNEQFF
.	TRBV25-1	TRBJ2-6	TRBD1	TGTGCCAGCTCAACAGGGGCCCTCTCTGGGGCCAACGTCCTGACTTTC	CASSTGALSGANVLTF
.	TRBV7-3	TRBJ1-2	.	TGTGCCAGCAGCTCCTCTACCGGGTCCCTTTCCGGCTACACCTTC	CASSSSTGSLSGYTF
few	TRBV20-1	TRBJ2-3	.	TGCAGTGCTACTACAGATACGCAGTATTTT	CSATTDTQYF
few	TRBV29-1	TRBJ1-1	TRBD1	TGCAGCGTTCACCGGACAGGGGGAACTGAAGCTTTCTTT	CSVHRTGGTEAFF
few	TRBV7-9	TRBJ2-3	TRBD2	TGTGCCAGCAGGACTAGCGGCACAGATACGCAGTATTTT	CASRTSGTDTQYF
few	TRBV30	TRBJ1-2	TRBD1	TGTGCCTGGAGTGTAACCGTTGGGACAGGGGAAGGCTACACCTTC	CAWSVTVGTGEGYTF
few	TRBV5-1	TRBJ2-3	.	TGCGCCAGCAGCTCCCTTACCGGGTGGGGCACAGATACGCAGTATTTT	CASSSLTGWGTDTQYF
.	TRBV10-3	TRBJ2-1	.	TGTGCCATCAGTGACGAGGGTAGCTCCTACAATGAGCAGTTCTTC	CAISDEGSSYNEQFF
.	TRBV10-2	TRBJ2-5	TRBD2	TGCGCCAGCAGAATCGGGACTAGCGGGAATGCCCAGTACTTC	CASRIGTSGNAQYF
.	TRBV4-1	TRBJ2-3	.	TGCGCCAGCAGCCAAGCTCCCCAGGGTCCTAGCACAGATACGCAGTATTTT	CASSQAPQGPSTDTQYF
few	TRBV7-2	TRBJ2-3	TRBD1	TGTGCCAGCAGCCGAGGGGGCGGATCAGATACGCAGTATTTT	CASSRGGGSDTQYF
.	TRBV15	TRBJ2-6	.	TGTGCCACCAGCAGAGAAGTGGCAGGGAGGTCCTCTGGGGCCAACGTCCTGACTTTC	CATSREVAGRSSGANVLTF
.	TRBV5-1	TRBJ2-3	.	TGCGCCAGCAGCTTGGCGCTAGCAGCTAGCACAGATACGCAGTATTTT	CASSLALAASTDTQYF
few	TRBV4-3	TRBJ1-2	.	TGCGCCAGCAGCCAAGGGGACATCAACTATGGCTACACCTTC	CASSQGDINYGYTF
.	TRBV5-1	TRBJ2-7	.	TGCGCCAGCAGCCCGGACTCTTCCTACGAGCAGTACTTC	CASSPDSSYEQYF
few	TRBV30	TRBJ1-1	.	TGTGCCTGGAAGGTTGGGGCAAGGACTGAAGCTTTCTTT	CAWKVGARTEAFF
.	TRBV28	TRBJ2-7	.	TGTGCCAGCACTCCCGCGCAGGGGTGGGGCGTCGAGCAGTACTTC	CASTPAQGWGVEQYF
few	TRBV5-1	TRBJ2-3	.	TGCGCCAGCAGCTGGGCCCCAGATACGCAGTATTTT	CASSWAPDTQYF
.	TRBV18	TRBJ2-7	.	TGTGCCAGCTCACCGCCTGGGGTAAACGAGCAGTACTTC	CASSPPGVNEQYF
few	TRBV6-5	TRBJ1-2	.	TGTGCCAGCAGTTACGCTCCGGGGGCTAGTGGCTACACCTTC	CASSYAPGASGYTF
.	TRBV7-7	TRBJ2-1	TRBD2	TGTGCTAGCAGCTTAAATAGCGGGAGGGGTGAGCAGTTCTTC	CASSLNSGRGEQFF
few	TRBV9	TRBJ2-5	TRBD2	TGTGCCAGCAGCGTAGCGGCGGGGGGGACTTTTCAAGAGACCCAGTACTTC	CASSVAAGGTFQETQYF
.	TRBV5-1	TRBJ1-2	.	TGCGCCAGCAGCTTGGGGGCTGCAGGGGACGGAGGCTACACCTTC	CASSLGAAGDGGYTF
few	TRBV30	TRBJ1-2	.	TGTGCCTGTCCCCTGACAGAGAATAACTATGGCTACACCTTC	CACPLTENNYGYTF
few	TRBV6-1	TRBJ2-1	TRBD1	TGTGCCGCCCGTTGGGACAGGGGCGCGGATGAGCAGTTCTTC	CAARWDRGADEQFF
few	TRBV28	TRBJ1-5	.	TGTGCCAGCAGTTTGGGAGGACAAACCAATCAGCCCCAGCATTTT	CASSLGGQTNQPQHF
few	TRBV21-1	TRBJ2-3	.	TGTGCCAGCAGCCGTCGCAGAAGGGGCGTTACTTCGCGGGAAACAGATACGCAGTATTTT	CASSRRRRGVTSRETDTQYF
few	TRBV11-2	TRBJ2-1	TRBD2	TGTGCCAGCAGGCCCCTAGCGGGGGTTTCGCTTGAGCAGTTCTTC	CASRPLAGVSLEQFF
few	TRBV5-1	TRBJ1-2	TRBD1	TGCGCCAGCAACCGGGACAGGGGAGTCTATGGCTACACCTTC	CASNRDRGVYGYTF
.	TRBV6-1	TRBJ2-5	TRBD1	TGTGCCACCGGGACAGGGGAGACCCAGTACTTC	CATGTGETQYF
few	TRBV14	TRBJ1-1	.	TGTGCCAGCAGCCAAGGTCCGAACACTGAAGCTTTCTTT	CASSQGPNTEAFF
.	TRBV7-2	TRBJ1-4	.	TGTGCCAGCAGCTCTCAAAGGACTATGCGGGAAAAACTGTTTTTT	CASSSQRTMREKLFF
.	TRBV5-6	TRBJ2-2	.	TGTGCCAGCACCCCGGGGAGCACCGGGGAGCTGTTTTTT	CASTPGSTGELFF
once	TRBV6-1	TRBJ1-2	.	TGTGCCAGCAGTGAAGGCCCCTTAAACTATGGCTACACCTTC	CASSEGPLNYGYTF
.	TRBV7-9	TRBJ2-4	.	TGTGCCAGCAGCTTATCGGCCGACCTGGTGTGCTTC	CASSLSADLVCF
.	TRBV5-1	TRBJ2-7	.	TGCGCCAGCAGCTTGTTTACCGGCGAGCAGTACTTC	CASSLFTGEQYF